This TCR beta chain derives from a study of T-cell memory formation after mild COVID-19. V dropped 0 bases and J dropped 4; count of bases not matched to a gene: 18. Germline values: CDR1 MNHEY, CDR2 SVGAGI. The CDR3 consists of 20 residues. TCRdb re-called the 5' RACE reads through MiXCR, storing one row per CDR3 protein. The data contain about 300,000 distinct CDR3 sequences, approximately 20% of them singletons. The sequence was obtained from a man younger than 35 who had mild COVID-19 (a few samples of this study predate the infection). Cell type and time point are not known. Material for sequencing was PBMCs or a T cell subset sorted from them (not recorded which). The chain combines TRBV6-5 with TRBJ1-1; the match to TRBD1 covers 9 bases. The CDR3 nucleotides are TGTGCCAGCAGTTACTCTATGCCACTAATCGGACAGGGGAGAGGCACTGAAGCTTTCTTT. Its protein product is CASSYSMPLIGQGRGTEAFF.